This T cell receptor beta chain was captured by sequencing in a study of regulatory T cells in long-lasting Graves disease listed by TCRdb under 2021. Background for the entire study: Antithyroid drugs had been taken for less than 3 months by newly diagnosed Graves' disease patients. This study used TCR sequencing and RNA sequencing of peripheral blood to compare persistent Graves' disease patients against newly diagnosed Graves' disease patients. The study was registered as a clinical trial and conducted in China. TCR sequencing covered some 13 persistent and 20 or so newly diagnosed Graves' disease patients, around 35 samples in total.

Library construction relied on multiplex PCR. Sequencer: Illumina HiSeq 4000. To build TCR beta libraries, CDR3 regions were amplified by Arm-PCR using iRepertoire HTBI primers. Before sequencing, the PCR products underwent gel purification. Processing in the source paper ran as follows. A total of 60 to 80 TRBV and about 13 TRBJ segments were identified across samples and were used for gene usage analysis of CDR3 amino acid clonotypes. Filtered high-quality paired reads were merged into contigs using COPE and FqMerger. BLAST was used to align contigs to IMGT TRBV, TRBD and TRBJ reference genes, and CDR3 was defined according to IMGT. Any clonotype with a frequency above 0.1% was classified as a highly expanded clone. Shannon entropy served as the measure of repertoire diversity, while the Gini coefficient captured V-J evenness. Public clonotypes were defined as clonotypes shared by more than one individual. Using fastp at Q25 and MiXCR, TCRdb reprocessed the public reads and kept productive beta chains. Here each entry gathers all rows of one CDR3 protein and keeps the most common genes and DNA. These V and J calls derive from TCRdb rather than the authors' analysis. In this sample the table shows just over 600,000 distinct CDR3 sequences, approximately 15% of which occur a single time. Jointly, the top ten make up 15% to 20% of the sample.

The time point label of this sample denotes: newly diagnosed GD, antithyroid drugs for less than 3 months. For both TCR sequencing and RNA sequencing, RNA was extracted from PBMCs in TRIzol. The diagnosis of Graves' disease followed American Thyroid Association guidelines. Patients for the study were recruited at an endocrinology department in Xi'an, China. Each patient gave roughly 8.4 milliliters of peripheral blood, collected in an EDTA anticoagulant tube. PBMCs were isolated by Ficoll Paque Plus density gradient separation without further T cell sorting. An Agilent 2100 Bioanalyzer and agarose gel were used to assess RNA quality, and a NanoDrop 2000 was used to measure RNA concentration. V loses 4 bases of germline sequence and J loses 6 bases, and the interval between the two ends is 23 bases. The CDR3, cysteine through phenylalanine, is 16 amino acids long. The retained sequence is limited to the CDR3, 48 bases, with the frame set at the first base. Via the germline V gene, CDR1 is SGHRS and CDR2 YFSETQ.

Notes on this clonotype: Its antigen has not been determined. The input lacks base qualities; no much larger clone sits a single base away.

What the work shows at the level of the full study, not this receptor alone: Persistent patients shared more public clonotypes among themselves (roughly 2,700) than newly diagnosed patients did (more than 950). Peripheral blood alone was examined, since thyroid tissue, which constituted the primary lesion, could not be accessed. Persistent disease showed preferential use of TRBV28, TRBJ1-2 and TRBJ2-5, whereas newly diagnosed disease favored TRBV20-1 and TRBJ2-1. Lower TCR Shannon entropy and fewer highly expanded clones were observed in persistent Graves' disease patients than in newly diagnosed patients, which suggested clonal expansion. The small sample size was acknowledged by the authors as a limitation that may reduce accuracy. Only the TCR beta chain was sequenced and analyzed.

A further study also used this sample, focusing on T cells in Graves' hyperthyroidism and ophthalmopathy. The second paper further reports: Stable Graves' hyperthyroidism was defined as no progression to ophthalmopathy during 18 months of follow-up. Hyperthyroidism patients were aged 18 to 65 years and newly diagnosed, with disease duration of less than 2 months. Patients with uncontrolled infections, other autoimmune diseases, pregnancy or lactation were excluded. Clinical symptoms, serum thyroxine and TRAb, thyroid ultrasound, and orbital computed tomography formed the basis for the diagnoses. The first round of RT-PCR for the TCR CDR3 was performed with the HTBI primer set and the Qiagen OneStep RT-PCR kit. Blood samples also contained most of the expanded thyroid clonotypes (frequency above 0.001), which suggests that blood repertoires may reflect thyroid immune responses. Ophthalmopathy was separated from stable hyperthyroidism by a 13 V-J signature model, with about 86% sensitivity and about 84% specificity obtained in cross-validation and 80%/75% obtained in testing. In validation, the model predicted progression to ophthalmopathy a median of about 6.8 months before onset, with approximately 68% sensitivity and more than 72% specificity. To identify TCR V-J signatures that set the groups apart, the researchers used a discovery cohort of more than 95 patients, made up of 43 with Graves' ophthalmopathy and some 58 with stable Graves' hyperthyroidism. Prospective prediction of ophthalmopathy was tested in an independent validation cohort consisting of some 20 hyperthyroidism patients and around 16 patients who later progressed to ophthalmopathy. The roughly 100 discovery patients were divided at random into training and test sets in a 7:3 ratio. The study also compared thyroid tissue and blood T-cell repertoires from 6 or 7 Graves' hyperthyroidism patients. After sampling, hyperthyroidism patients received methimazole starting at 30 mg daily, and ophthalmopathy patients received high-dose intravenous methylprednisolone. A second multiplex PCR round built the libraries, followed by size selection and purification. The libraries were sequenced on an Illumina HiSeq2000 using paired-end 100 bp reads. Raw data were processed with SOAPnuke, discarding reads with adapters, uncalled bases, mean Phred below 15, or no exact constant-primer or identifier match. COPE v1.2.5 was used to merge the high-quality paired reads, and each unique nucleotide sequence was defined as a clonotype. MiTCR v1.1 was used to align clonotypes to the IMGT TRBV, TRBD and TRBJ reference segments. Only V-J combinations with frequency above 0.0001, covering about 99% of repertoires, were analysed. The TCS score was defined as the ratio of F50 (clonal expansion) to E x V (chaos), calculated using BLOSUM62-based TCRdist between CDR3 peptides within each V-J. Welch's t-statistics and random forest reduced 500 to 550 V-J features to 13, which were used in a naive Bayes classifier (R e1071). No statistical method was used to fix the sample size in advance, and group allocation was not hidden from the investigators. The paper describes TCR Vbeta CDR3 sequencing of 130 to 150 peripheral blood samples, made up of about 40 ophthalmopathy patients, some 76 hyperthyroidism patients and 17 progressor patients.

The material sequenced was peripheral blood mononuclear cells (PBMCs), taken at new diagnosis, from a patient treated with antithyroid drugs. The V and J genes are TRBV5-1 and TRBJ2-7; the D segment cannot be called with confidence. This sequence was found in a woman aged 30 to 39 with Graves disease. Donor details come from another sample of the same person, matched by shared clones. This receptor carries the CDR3 CASSPSAGLEIGEQYF. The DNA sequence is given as TGCGCCAGCAGCCCATCGGCAGGCCTCGAGATCGGCGAGCAGTACTTC.